This T cell receptor (beta chain) was obtained from a study of blood T cell repertoires in COVID-19 (dated by TCRdb to about 2020). As for the study more broadly: Samples from collaborators originated in the United States, Italy and Spain and spanned both the acute and convalescent phases of COVID-19. Where available, HLA class I and class II types were obtained from metadata supplied by the sample provider rather than from assay-based typing. Samples came from the ongoing ImmuneRACE study (first 160 participants) plus 1,254 subjects from 6 global collaborators. A de-identified subject ID, COVID-19 status, age in years and sex were almost always included in the sample metadata. Subjects who had been exposed to COVID-19, were actively infected with it, or had recovered from it provided the deeply sampled blood TCRbeta repertoires that made up the dataset. The prospective study material was composed of cDNA or gDNA derived from T cells, B-cell-depleted T cells, or PBMCs. A freely available public database, intended as a resource for researchers studying the immune response to SARS-CoV-2, is where the repertoires were released. Paper-wide results and their limitations: Clinical and demographic metadata were provided uncurated, with the amount varying by source and participant.

About this clone itself: Its antigen has not been determined. No much larger clonotype is one base removed from it; base qualities were not supplied.

The CDR3 covers 15 residues, taking in both the cysteine and the phenylalanine. The kept DNA is CDR3 alone, 45 bases in frame from the first base. Germline trimming amounts to 0 bases on V and 2 bases on J, with 3 as the count of junction bases outside the gene matches. As encoded in the germline V gene, CDR1 is SGHDT while CDR2 is YYEEEE. Enrolling through a virtual design, the prospective study's participants ranged in age from roughly 18 to 90 years and lived across roughly 24 United States geographic areas. Cohort assignment in the prospective study relied on participant-reported clinical history from a screening survey and a study questionnaire. For ImmuneRACE Cohort 3, a participant was defined as recovered based on two consecutive negative NP/OP PCR tests, clearance by a healthcare professional, or resolution of symptoms. Each participant in the prospective study had whole blood, serum and a nasopharyngeal or oropharyngeal swab collected by mobile phlebotomists. Participants in the prospective study had the option to provide additional blood draws and questionnaires over a roughly 2-month period. Prospective study blood samples were shipped either frozen or at room temperature before DNA extraction.

The immunoSEQ Assay, a bias-controlled multiplex PCR, was used to amplify TCRbeta CDR3 regions from genomic DNA. Regarding the original processing steps: Nucleated cell counts per sample were estimated from amplification of reference gene primers within the assay. To quantify the absolute abundance of each unique TCRbeta CDR3 rearrangement, sequence reads were collapsed and filtered. For each sample, productive Simpson clonality was calculated as the square root of Simpson's diversity index across productive rearrangements. This immuneACCESS table, as held by TCRdb, lists in-frame sequences with V and J called but not all clones. Of the missing ones, under half trace to an unresolved V gene in checked studies; the others have no known cause. The V and J calls and clone size come from that table; D and trimming were worked out from the DNA. The sample table holds some 330,000 clones, of which approximately 88% were seen once. About 5% of the sample is in the top ten clones.

The sequence joins TRBV5-6 to TRBJ1-2; a stretch of 8 junction bases matches TRBD1. The sequencing input was PBMCs or T cells enriched from blood (not recorded which). The receptor was derived from a young man who had recovered from COVID-19. The CDR3 loop reads CASSLVDRENYGYTF. The nucleotide sequence is given as TGTGCCAGCAGCTTGGTGGACAGGGAGAACTATGGCTACACCTTC.